The T cell receptor (beta chain) under discussion was sequenced for a study of T cell responses to AZD1222 COVID-19 vaccine. Whole-study results and caveats: Only after the peak T cell response were repertoires sampled. Within unmutated variant regions lay the reported targets of nearly half of spike-specific TCRs. Spike-specific TCR breadth and depth went up after people got two AZD1222 doses. The sample set comprised mostly white British donors with more females, and clonal diversity was possibly underestimated.

The repertoire was sequenced with immunoSEQ multiplex PCR; TCRdb's copy has only in-frame clones and lacks some. The sample lists 40,000 to 60,000 clones, 65% to 80% seen once, with 20% to 25% in the top ten. As regards this clone: The antigen is unknown.

This CDR3 is built from 16 residues. V shed 3 bases, J shed 1 base, and the junction held 9 bases outside the gene matches. Germline V lookup: CDR1 LNHDA, CDR2 SQIVND (reference sequence). The TCR was taken from an adult in good health. The sequences come from peripheral blood, collected on day 0 of MenACWY control vaccination. The V gene is TRBV19, the J gene TRBJ2-7; 7 bases fit TRBD2. CDR3 sequence (DNA): TGTGCCAGTAGTATGGCACGGGGAGGGCGATCCTACGAGCAGTACTTC. It codes for CASSMARGGRSYEQYF.